The rows below give T cell receptor beta chains drawn from one sample of a study of blood T cells in healthy people across ages. TCRdb reprocessed the 5' RACE reads via MiXCR and lists one record per CDR3 protein. This table has approximately 760,000 distinct CDR3 sequences, roughly 25% appearing once. These data were also reused for a study on T cells of mothers and their children.

The specimen sequenced was blood. The receptors stem from a boy aged 10-17 years in good health. The CDR3 runs from the conserved cysteine through the conserved F or W. D genes are given only for firm matches. For some rows the clone size is stated as once, few or many, or as a class when expanded; others skip it.

clone size: few; J gene: TRBJ2-5; D gene: TRBD1; V gene: TRBV5-1; CDR3 protein: CASSLAGQEETQYF; CDR3 DNA: TGCGCCAGCAGCTTGGCGGGACAGGAAGAGACCCAGTACTTC
clone size: -; J gene: TRBJ1-2; D gene: TRBD1; V gene: TRBV5-1; CDR3 protein: CASTFGQGDYGYTF; CDR3 DNA: TGCGCCAGCACCTTCGGACAGGGGGACTATGGCTACACCTTC
clone size: -; J gene: TRBJ2-1; D gene: -; V gene: TRBV20-1; CDR3 protein: CSARTQNNEPFF; CDR3 DNA: TGCAGTGCTAGAACCCAGAACAATGAGCCGTTCTTC
clone size: -; J gene: TRBJ2-7; D gene: -; V gene: TRBV5-1; CDR3 protein: CASSLDPGPREQYF; CDR3 DNA: TGCGCCAGCAGCTTGGATCCAGGCCCTAGGGAGCAGTACTTC
clone size: -; J gene: TRBJ2-7; D gene: -; V gene: TRBV5-1; CDR3 protein: CASSLELGYASASEQYF; CDR3 DNA: TGCGCCAGCAGCTTGGAATTAGGTTACGCCTCAGCCTCCGAGCAGTACTTC
clone size: -; J gene: TRBJ2-5; D gene: -; V gene: TRBV4-1; CDR3 protein: CASGTTETQYF; CDR3 DNA: TGCGCCAGCGGTACGACAGAGACCCAGTACTTC
clone size: few; J gene: TRBJ2-1; D gene: TRBD2; V gene: TRBV6-2/TRBV6-3; CDR3 protein: CASSPTPSAGVNEQFF; CDR3 DNA: TGTGCCAGCAGTCCAACGCCTTCAGCGGGAGTCAATGAGCAGTTCTTC
clone size: -; J gene: TRBJ1-1; D gene: TRBD1; V gene: TRBV13; CDR3 protein: CASSTGQGLVTEAFF; CDR3 DNA: TGTGCCAGCAGCACGGGACAGGGACTTGTCACTGAAGCTTTCTTT
clone size: -; J gene: TRBJ2-5; D gene: TRBD2; V gene: TRBV6-6; CDR3 protein: CASSGPSGRAGETQYF; CDR3 DNA: TGTGCCAGCAGTGGGCCTAGCGGGAGGGCCGGGGAGACCCAGTACTTC
clone size: few; J gene: TRBJ1-1; D gene: -; V gene: TRBV5-1; CDR3 protein: CASSREVNRVMNTEAFF; CDR3 DNA: TGCGCCAGCAGCAGGGAGGTCAACCGAGTAATGAACACTGAAGCTTTCTTT
clone size: -; J gene: TRBJ2-7; D gene: TRBD2; V gene: TRBV5-4; CDR3 protein: CASSYDLGLGSYEQYF; CDR3 DNA: TGTGCCAGCAGCTACGACCTCGGACTAGGGTCCTACGAGCAGTACTTC
clone size: few; J gene: TRBJ2-7; D gene: -; V gene: TRBV7-2; CDR3 protein: CASSFAPIPSYEQYF; CDR3 DNA: TGTGCCAGCAGCTTCGCCCCGATCCCTTCCTACGAGCAGTACTTC
clone size: few; J gene: TRBJ2-7; D gene: -; V gene: TRBV20-1; CDR3 protein: CSARDLRAAYEQYF; CDR3 DNA: TGCAGTGCTAGAGATCTGCGGGCAGCCTACGAGCAGTACTTC
clone size: -; J gene: TRBJ2-5; D gene: -; V gene: TRBV20-1; CDR3 protein: CSARDLEGLQETQYF; CDR3 DNA: TGCAGTGCTAGAGATCTCGAGGGCCTACAAGAGACCCAGTACTTC
clone size: few; J gene: TRBJ2-1; D gene: -; V gene: TRBV29-1; CDR3 protein: CSVVTGANYNEQFF; CDR3 DNA: TGCAGCGTTGTAACTGGGGCCAACTACAATGAGCAGTTCTTC
clone size: -; J gene: TRBJ2-1; D gene: TRBD2; V gene: TRBV29-1; CDR3 protein: CSVCTSGSSYNEQFF; CDR3 DNA: TGCAGCGTTTGTACTAGCGGGAGTTCCTACAATGAGCAGTTCTTC
clone size: few; J gene: TRBJ2-1; D gene: TRBD1; V gene: TRBV6-5; CDR3 protein: CASSYRGQGDNEQFF; CDR3 DNA: TGTGCCAGCAGTTACAGGGGACAGGGAGACAATGAGCAGTTCTTC
clone size: -; J gene: TRBJ2-1; D gene: -; V gene: TRBV28; CDR3 protein: CASSPQLKRGPYNEQFF; CDR3 DNA: TGTGCCAGCAGTCCTCAACTCAAGCGTGGCCCCTACAATGAGCAGTTCTTC
clone size: few; J gene: TRBJ2-3; D gene: -; V gene: TRBV9; CDR3 protein: CASSVEVQGLRTDTQYF; CDR3 DNA: TGTGCCAGCAGCGTAGAGGTCCAGGGGCTTAGAACAGATACGCAGTATTTT
clone size: few; J gene: TRBJ1-2; D gene: TRBD1; V gene: TRBV28; CDR3 protein: CASSPYTGVYGYTF; CDR3 DNA: TGTGCCAGCAGTCCGTATACAGGGGTCTATGGCTACACCTTC
clone size: many; J gene: TRBJ2-5; D gene: -; V gene: TRBV7-2; CDR3 protein: CASSLGPEETQYF; CDR3 DNA: TGTGCCAGCAGCTTAGGGCCCGAAGAGACCCAGTACTTC
clone size: -; J gene: TRBJ2-5; D gene: TRBD2; V gene: TRBV3-1; CDR3 protein: CASSPHTESGSFWETQYF; CDR3 DNA: TGTGCCAGCAGCCCACACACCGAGAGCGGGAGCTTTTGGGAGACCCAGTACTTC
clone size: few; J gene: TRBJ2-5; D gene: -; V gene: TRBV15; CDR3 protein: CATSRDRRETQHF; CDR3 DNA: TGTGCCACCAGCAGAGATCGCAGGGAGACCCAGCACTTC
clone size: -; J gene: TRBJ2-1; D gene: TRBD2; V gene: TRBV20-1; CDR3 protein: CSARESASGYNEQFF; CDR3 DNA: TGCAGTGCTAGAGAATCTGCTAGCGGCTACAATGAGCAGTTCTTC
clone size: few; J gene: TRBJ2-7; D gene: TRBD1; V gene: TRBV5-1; CDR3 protein: CASSYLTGGLYEQYF; CDR3 DNA: TGCGCCAGCAGCTACTTGACAGGGGGGCTCTACGAGCAGTACTTC
clone size: -; J gene: TRBJ1-1; D gene: -; V gene: TRBV5-4; CDR3 protein: CASSLTLTATMNTEAFF; CDR3 DNA: TGTGCCAGCAGCTTGACCCTCACGGCGACCATGAACACTGAAGCTTTCTTT
clone size: -; J gene: TRBJ2-5; D gene: TRBD2; V gene: TRBV4-1; CDR3 protein: CASSQGTSGGRETQYF; CDR3 DNA: TGCGCCAGCAGCCAAGGGACTAGCGGAGGACGAGAGACCCAGTACTTC
clone size: -; J gene: TRBJ2-1; D gene: -; V gene: TRBV5-1; CDR3 protein: CASSLVGGNDEQFF; CDR3 DNA: TGCGCCAGCAGCTTGGTTGGGGGGAACGATGAGCAGTTCTTC
clone size: few; J gene: TRBJ1-2; D gene: -; V gene: TRBV28; CDR3 protein: CATLINYGYTF; CDR3 DNA: TGTGCCACCCTCATAAACTATGGCTACACCTTC
clone size: -; J gene: TRBJ2-1; D gene: -; V gene: TRBV25-1; CDR3 protein: CASSEYIGNEQFF; CDR3 DNA: TGTGCCAGCAGTGAATATATCGGGAACGAGCAGTTCTTC
clone size: -; J gene: TRBJ1-4; D gene: -; V gene: TRBV10-3; CDR3 protein: CAISESADATNEKLFF; CDR3 DNA: TGTGCCATCAGTGAGTCGGCGGATGCAACTAATGAAAAACTGTTTTTT
clone size: -; J gene: TRBJ1-1; D gene: -; V gene: TRBV29-1; CDR3 protein: CSVDGGKGSAEASF; CDR3 DNA: TGCAGCGTTGACGGGGGCAAGGGTTCCGCTGAAGCTTCCTTT